The 15 T cell receptor beta chains listed next were all sequenced from one sample in a study of radiotherapy plus CTLA-4 blockade in lung cancer (dated by TCRdb to 2016 to 2019). Library construction relied on the immunoSEQ multiplex PCR assay. TCRdb mirrors the immuneACCESS table, restricted to in-frame sequences. Some clones are absent from its copies; in checked studies, under half trace to an unresolved V gene, and the reason for the others is unknown. This sample is represented by approximately 60,000 clones; approximately 80% of them were singletons. The biggest ten clones account for approximately 4% of the sample. Specimen: peripheral blood, collected from a patient treated with radiotherapy plus ipilimumab. The receptors here all came from a human donor with non-small cell lung cancer who had a complete response to radiotherapy plus ipilimumab.

The gene calls are TRBV13 and TRBJ2-7, with D possibly being TRBD1 (5 bases). The germline CDR1 and CDR2 sequences are PRHDT and FYEKMQ (reference sequence). With 5 bases removed from V and 8 bases from J, the gap between germline ends came to 13 bases. The CDR3 has 12 residues. CDR3 nucleotide sequence: TGTGCCAGCAGCCGACAGCTTGGCCAGCAGTACGTC. Translation: CASSRQLGQQYV.

The chain has TRBV10-1 and TRBJ2-7; weak D call: TRBD2 (5 bases). Germline-derived CDR1 and CDR2 are WNHNN and SYGVQD (reference sequence). CDR3 length equals 13 residues. V was clipped by 5 bases and J by 6 bases, with 14 bases between them. This CDR3 reads CASSPYLGAEQYF. For the CDR3, the DNA is TGCGCCAGCAGTCCCTACTTGGGAGCCGAGCAGTACTTC.

The rearrangement uses TRBV20-1 and TRBJ1-1, with a weak D call TRBD1 (5 bases). The germline gives CDR1 DFQATT, CDR2 SNEGSKA (reference sequence). Trimming took off 2 bases at V and 11 bases at J, with 12 bases between the two ends. This CDR3 comprises 11 residues. The CDR3 is CSARQGLWAFF. CDR3 DNA: TGCAGTGCTAGACAGGGATTATGGGCTTTCTTT.

The rearrangement uses TRBV5-6 and TRBJ1-1, with D unresolved. Germline V gene data show CDR1 as SGHDT and CDR2 as YYEEEE. V was shortened by 4 bases and J by 5 bases, with 12 bases between the two germline ends. CDR3 length: 13 residues. As DNA, the CDR3 is TGTGCCAGCAGCGTCGGGCGGAAGACTGAAGCTTTCTTT. Its translation: CASSVGRKTEAFF. Using reference TRBV5-6 and TRBJ1-1 for the parts outside the CDR3, the full variable domain is DAGVTQSPTHLIKTRGQQVTLRCSPKSGHDTVSWYQQALGQGPQFIFQYYEEEERQRGNFPDRFSGHQFPNYSSELNVNALLLGDSALYLCASSVGRKTEAFFGQGTRLTVV.

The chain joins TRBV5-1 to TRBJ2-7; TRBD1 matches 9 bases. There are 16 residues in the CDR3. J was trimmed by 2 bases and V by 4 bases; bases with no gene match: 10. Germline assignment: CDR1 SGHRS and CDR2 YFSETQ. The CDR3 sequence is CASSPSGTGWTYEQYF. The CDR3 DNA reads as TGCGCCAGCAGCCCATCCGGGACAGGGTGGACCTACGAGCAGTACTTC.

This clone is a singleton in its sample. The same CDR3 can be traced to other DNA sequences in this sample. The genes are TRBV2 and TRBJ2-2, with D perhaps TRBD1 or TRBD2 (5 bases each). The CDR3 loop spans 16 amino acids. Trimming removed 2 bases at V and 1 base at J, with 11 bases between. Germline assignment: CDR1 SNHLY and CDR2 FYNNEI. The CDR3 sequence is CASSESGTVNTGELFF. DNA of the CDR3: TGTGCCAGCAGTGAATCGGGGACGGTGAACACCGGGGAGCTGTTTTTT. Filled out from reference TRBV2 and TRBJ2-2, the complete variable domain reads EPEVTQTPSHQVTQMGQEVILRCVPISNHLYFYWYRQILGQKVEFLVSFYNNEISEKSEIFDDQFSVERPDGSNFTLKIRSTKLEDSAMYFCASSESGTVNTGELFFGEGSRLTVL.

The genes are TRBV2 and TRBJ2-1, with 9 positions matching TRBD2. The CDR3 is 12 amino acids. The germline CDR1 and CDR2 sequences are SNHLY and FYNNEI. The J segment lost 12 bases and the V segment lost 5 bases, leaving 5 bases of the junction unmatched. CDR3: CASSQTSGWQFF. CDR3 coding DNA: TGTGCCAGCAGTCAGACTAGCGGATGGCAGTTCTTC.

The chain joins TRBV10-1 to TRBJ1-1; D is uncertain. Germline-derived CDR1 and CDR2 are WNHNN and SYGVQD (reference sequence). Between the trimmed V and J ends, which lost 0 bases and 12 bases, there was a span of 8 bases. CDR3 size: 11 residues. This chain's CDR3 is CASSESGVTFF. In DNA form, the CDR3 reads TGCGCCAGCAGTGAGTCCGGCGTTACTTTCTTT.

This clone came up a few times. The chain carries TRBV11-2 and TRBJ2-1; a possible D gene is TRBD1 (6 bases). V lost 5 bases and J lost 0, with 11 bases in between. CDR1 and CDR2 (germline): SGHAT, FQNNGV. This CDR3 region has 15 residues. The CDR3 DNA sequence: TGTGCCAGCAGCCTGGACAGCAGCTCCTACAATGAGCAGTTCTTC. This gives the protein CASSLDSSSYNEQFF. The full variable domain, rest sourced from reference TRBV11-2 and TRBJ2-1, is EAGVAQSPRYKIIEKRQSVAFWCNPISGHATLYWYQQILGQGPKLLIQFQNNGVVDDSQLPKDRFSAERLKGVDSTLKIQPAKLEDSAVYLCASSLDSSSYNEQFFGPGTRLTVL.

This clone was detected a few times. This chain connects TRBV6-1 to TRBJ1-3; perhaps TRBD1 as D (5 bases). The V end was cut by 8 bases, the J end by 1 base, with 18 bases between. This CDR3 has 16 residues. Germline lookup yields CDR1 MNHNS and CDR2 SASEGT. The CDR3, as DNA: TGTGCCAGCCGTGGATTAGTCCAGGGATCTGGAAACACCATATATTTT. Protein product: CASRGLVQGSGNTIYF.

The CDR3 DNA reads TGTGCCAGCAGAGAGAGGGGGCTCGATCAGCCCCAGCATTTT. This sequence encodes CASRERGLDQPQHF. J is TRBJ1-5 and V is TRBV2, with 7 bases that match TRBD1. V dropped 6 bases and J dropped 5; count of bases not matched to a gene: 7. CDR3 length equals 14 residues. The germline CDR1 and CDR2 sequences are SNHLY and FYNNEI.

The table lists this clone with a count of one. V is TRBV5-1 and J is TRBJ1-2; D gene ambiguous. The CDR3 sequence is 15 residues long. The germline gives CDR1 SGHRS, CDR2 YFSETQ. V lost 4 bases to trimming and J lost 8 bases, with 21 bases between them. The DNA for the CDR3 is TGCGCCAGCAGCCAACTCGGGGATCTTTATGAGGGCTACACCTTC. Its protein is CASSQLGDLYEGYTF.

The chain couples TRBV5-1 to TRBJ2-1, with a possible D match to TRBD2 (6 bases). From germline, CDR1 is SGHRS and CDR2 YFSETQ. V gave up 3 bases and J gave up 6 bases, with 22 bases separating them. This CDR3 comprises 17 residues. In nucleotides, the CDR3 is TGCGCCAGCAGCTGGGGCGGCGGCGGAGAGGGAGGCAATGAGCAGTTCTTC. Protein product: CASSWGGGGEGGNEQFF. The full variable domain, in which reference TRBV5-1 and TRBJ2-1 provide the parts outside the CDR3, is KAGVTQTPRYLIKTRGQQVTLSCSPISGHRSVSWYQQTPGQGLQFLFEYFSETQRNKGNFPGRFSGRQFSNSRSEMNVSTLELGDSALYLCASSWGGGGEGGNEQFFGPGTRLTVL.

V gene TRBV7-9 combines with J gene TRBJ2-3; D remains unclear. V lost 2 bases and J lost 4, with 4 bases in between. The germline V gene encodes CDR1 SEHNR and CDR2 FQNEAQ (reference sequence). This CDR3 has 12 amino acids. The CDR3 here is CASSLFPDTQYF. CDR3 coding DNA: TGTGCCAGCAGCTTATTTCCAGATACGCAGTATTTT.

The chain joins TRBV18 to TRBJ1-1; TRBD1 agrees at 7 bases. The J segment lost 2 bases and the V segment lost 0 bases, leaving 9 bases of the junction unmatched. CDR1 KGHSH and CDR2 LQKENI come from the germline V gene. This CDR3 has 17 residues. CDR3 nucleotides: TGTGCCAGCTCACCACCCCTATTAAACAGGGGTAACACTGAAGCTTTCTTT. Translation: CASSPPLLNRGNTEAFF.